A single sample is the source of the 32 T cell receptor beta chains below, sequenced in a study of T cell clonotyping in hematopoietic cell transplantation. Regarding time point: recipient sample about 28 days before transplant, after cytoreduction. The data were produced by immunoSEQ multiplex PCR, yet TCRdb's version contains in-frame clones alone and is incomplete. The table lists approximately 19,000 clones, 86% of them singletons, with under 9.5% in the top ten. The material was peripheral blood mononuclear cells, obtained before stem cell transplant. The receptor source for this set is a man over 45 with acute myeloid leukemia. Some clones in this sample may be carry-over from other donors' samples.

The chain carries TRBV11-2 and TRBJ1-1, with a weak D call TRBD1 (5 bases). Trimming removed 6 bases from V and 6 bases from J, with 20 bases in between. The CDR3 totals 15 residues. Germline CDR1 and CDR2: SGHAT and FQNNGV. This CDR3 is CASRDLRDPSAEAFF. CDR3 nucleotide sequence: TGTGCCAGCAGGGACCTCCGGGACCCCTCCGCTGAAGCTTTCTTT.

The J gene is TRBJ2-7, the V gene TRBV11-2, with 8 bases matching TRBD1. V trimming: 6 bases; J trimming: 6 bases; junction bases outside the gene matches: 10. The germline gives CDR1 SGHAT, CDR2 FQNNGV. The CDR3 consists of 14 residues. The CDR3 DNA sequence: TGTGCCAGCAGTCCCGGACAGGGAGCGGGCGAGCAGTACTTC. Amino acids: CASSPGQGAGEQYF.

The chain uses TRBV7-8 and TRBJ1-1; D is possibly TRBD1 (6 bases). Between the trimmed V and J ends, which lost 2 bases and 5 bases, there was a span of 9 bases. The CDR3 spans 13 residues. Per germline, CDR1 SGHVS and CDR2 FQNEAQ. CDR3 sequence (DNA): TGTGCCAGCAGCTTAACAGGGAGTACTGAAGCTTTCTTT. This translates into CASSLTGSTEAFF.

This rearrangement joins TRBV5-5 to TRBJ1-2; unclear D gene. Trimming left V 0 bases short and J 1 base short, with 10 bases between. Germline lookup yields CDR1 SGHKS and CDR2 YYEKEE (reference sequence). There are 15 residues in the CDR3. The DNA of the CDR3 is TGTGCCAGCAGCTTGGCCTTTGGCAATAACTATGGCTACACCTTC. It yields the protein CASSLAFGNNYGYTF. Together with reference TRBV5-5 and TRBJ1-2, the CDR3 gives the full variable domain: DAGVTQSPTHLIKTRGQQVTLRCSPISGHKSVSWYQQVLGQGPQFIFQYYEKEERGRGNFPDRFSARQFPNYSSELNVNALLLGDSALYLCASSLAFGNNYGYTFGSGTRLTVV.

This CDR3 is CASSLGAQGGEIYGYTF. CDR3 in DNA: TGTGCCAGCAGCTTGGGGGCACAGGGGGGAGAAATCTATGGCTACACCTTC. This chain connects TRBV5-6 to TRBJ1-2; 8 bases agree with TRBD1. The CDR3 sequence is 17 residues long. Unmatched junction bases numbered 11, after V lost 0 bases and J lost 4 bases. Germline loops: CDR1 SGHDT, CDR2 YYEEEE.

The chain links TRBV7-2 to TRBJ1-2; tentatively, D is TRBD1 (5 bases). V was pared by 0 bases and J by 4 bases, with 12 bases between. The CDR3 has 15 amino acids. The V gene's germline CDR1 is SGHTA and CDR2 FQGNSA. CDR3 sequence: CASSLAHGTAYGYTF. In nucleotides, the CDR3 is TGTGCCAGCAGCTTAGCGCACGGGACGGCCTATGGCTACACCTTC.

The J gene is TRBJ1-2, the V gene TRBV5-1; D is unresolved. The CDR3 has 14 residues. Looked up from germline, CDR1 is SGHRS and CDR2 is YFSETQ. Deletions cut 4 bases from V and 7 bases from J, with 17 bases between. CDR3 nucleotides: TGCGCCAGCAGCCTGGCCTCGGGTTCTGCTGGCTACACCTTC. The encoded protein is CASSLASGSAGYTF.

V and J are TRBV19 and TRBJ2-2; D might be TRBD1 (6 bases). V shed 3 bases and J shed 7 bases, with 18 bases lying between them. CDR1 and CDR2 (germline): LNHDA, SQIVND (reference sequence). The CDR3 is made up of 16 amino acids. CDR3 amino acids: CASSMKAGRGNGELFF. CDR3 coding DNA: TGTGCCAGTAGTATGAAGGCGGGCAGGGGTAACGGGGAGCTGTTTTTT.

This sequence joins TRBV5-4 and TRBJ2-7, with D maybe TRBD2 (5 bases). CDR1 SGHNT and CDR2 YYREEE come from the germline V gene (reference sequence). CDR3 length: 11 amino acids. Trimming stripped 4 bases from V and 7 bases from J, with 9 bases between. CDR3 sequence reads: CASSPGLEQYF. The CDR3, as DNA: TGTGCCAGCAGCCCCGGACTGGAGCAGTACTTC.

V gene TRBV9 combines with J gene TRBJ2-4; a weak D match, TRBD2 (6 bases). V was cut by 3 bases and J by 10 bases, with 14 bases left in between. In germline, CDR1 is SGDLS, CDR2 YYNGEE. The CDR3 has 13 residues. The CDR3 is CASSEGLLSIQYF. The CDR3 coding sequence is TGTGCCAGCAGCGAGGGACTGCTGAGTATTCAGTACTTC. The variable domain in full, with the rest retrieved from reference TRBV9 and TRBJ2-4, is DSGVTQTPKHLITATGQRVTLRCSPRSGDLSVYWYQQSLDQGLQFLIQYYNGEERAKGNILERFSAQQFPDLHSELNLSSLELGDSALYFCASSEGLLSIQYFGAGTRLSVL.

The chain is built from TRBV23-1 and TRBJ2-1, with D perhaps matching TRBD1 or TRBD2 (5 bases each). Being an ORF, TRBV23-1 has a function that is uncertain. V lost 2 bases, J lost 0 bases, and 11 bases lay in between. This CDR3 contains 16 residues. CDR3 DNA sequence: TGCGCCAGCAGTCAAGGGACCGATAGCTCCTACAATGAGCAGTTCTTC. Translating gives CASSQGTDSSYNEQFF.

Turning to this clone: This same CDR3 is encoded by further DNA sequences in the sample. V usage is TRBV2 and J usage is TRBJ2-3, with D maybe TRBD2 (7 bases). V was shortened by 1 base and J by 5 bases, with 16 bases between the two germline ends. From germline, CDR1 is SNHLY and CDR2 FYNNEI. This CDR3 region has 16 residues. The chain's CDR3 is CASSEGGGGAGDTQYF. In DNA, the CDR3 is TGTGCCAGCAGTGAAGGGGGTGGGGGGGCCGGAGATACGCAGTATTTT.

V gene TRBV9 combines with J gene TRBJ2-5; tentatively, D is TRBD1 (5 bases). The V gene lost 0 bases and the J gene lost 0 bases, with 12 bases spanning the gap. Germline V gives CDR1 SGDLS, CDR2 YYNGEE. The CDR3 contains 16 residues. CDR3 nucleotide sequence: TGTGCCAGCAGCGTAGGCAGGGCCCCGTACCAAGAGACCCAGTACTTC. It encodes CASSVGRAPYQETQYF.

The chain carries TRBV9 and TRBJ2-7; D gene ambiguous. V shed 3 bases and J shed 2 bases, with 12 bases lying between them. This CDR3 is 14 amino acids long. From germline, CDR1 is SGDLS and CDR2 YYNGEE. The DNA of the CDR3 is TGTGCCAGCAGCGCTGGGCCCAGCCCCTACGAGCAGTACTTC. Translating gives CASSAGPSPYEQYF.

Here the CDR3 reads CASSLGGGNTIYF. CDR3 nucleotide sequence: TGTGCCAGCAGCCTCGGGGGCGGAAACACCATATATTTT. The chain joins TRBV9 to TRBJ1-3, with a possible D match to TRBD1 (6 bases). This CDR3 has 13 amino acids. Per germline, CDR1 SGDLS and CDR2 YYNGEE. V dropped 4 bases and J dropped 4 bases, with 9 bases sitting between them.

This clone was detected a few times. V usage is TRBV6-5 and J usage is TRBJ1-5; 9 bases align to TRBD1. With 7 bases clipped from V and 3 bases from J, the junction kept 7 bases outside the gene matches. The CDR3 is made up of 15 amino acids. Germline-derived CDR1 and CDR2 are MNHEY and SVGAGI. DNA of the CDR3: TGTGCCAGCAACCCGGGACAGGGAATCAATCAGCCCCAGCATTTT. It codes for CASNPGQGINQPQHF.

The chain uses TRBV9 and TRBJ2-4; 9 nucleotides align to TRBD1. V trimming: 3 bases; J trimming: 6 bases; junction bases outside the gene matches: 1. There are 13 residues in the CDR3. CDR1 is SGDLS, CDR2 YYNGEE, per germline. This chain's CDR3 is CASSGGQGNIQYF. The CDR3 nucleotides read TGTGCCAGCAGCGGGGGACAGGGAAACATTCAGTACTTC.

This sequence joins TRBV7-9 and TRBJ2-5; D gene ambiguous. V lost 5 bases to trimming and J lost 5 bases, with 15 bases between them. The germline CDR1 and CDR2 sequences are SEHNR and FQNEAQ (reference sequence). The CDR3 spans 14 residues. CDR3 DNA: TGTGCCAGCAGCCCGGGCGGTAGTGCGGAGACCCAGTACTTC. Protein sequence: CASSPGGSAETQYF.

This clone was observed a single time. V usage is TRBV7-6 and J usage is TRBJ2-7; D tentatively fits TRBD1 or TRBD2 (5 bases each). V was cut by 8 bases and J by 3 bases, with 17 bases left in between. The CDR3 has 14 amino acids. Germline V gene sequence: CDR1 SGHVS, CDR2 FNYEAQ. The CDR3 protein is CASQKERGSYEQYF. CDR3 coding DNA: TGTGCCAGCCAAAAGGAGAGGGGCAGCTACGAGCAGTACTTC.

V and J are TRBV19 and TRBJ1-1; a weak D match, TRBD1 (5 bases). Germline assignment: CDR1 LNHDA and CDR2 SQIVND (reference sequence). This CDR3 has 13 residues. Trimming cost V 10 bases and J 5 bases, with 17 bases left between them. The DNA for the CDR3 is TGTGCCACTGGCGGGGGGGGTTATACTGAAGCTTTCTTT. Residues: CATGGGGYTEAFF.

The rearrangement joins TRBV27 to TRBJ1-1; 8 bases line up with TRBD1. The germline gives CDR1 MNHEY, CDR2 SMNVEV (reference sequence). Trimming at V came to 7 bases and at J to 0 bases, leaving 7 bases not matched to a gene. This CDR3 is built from 15 residues. This CDR3 is CASMAGGDLNTEAFF. DNA for the CDR3: TGTGCCAGCATGGCAGGGGGCGACTTGAACACTGAAGCTTTCTTT.

A single count supports this clone. The chain links TRBV15 to TRBJ1-5; D gene uncertain. The V gene lost 5 bases and the J gene lost 6 bases, with 14 bases spanning the gap. The CDR3 covers 14 residues. Germline V gene data show CDR1 as LNHNV and CDR2 as YYDKDF (reference sequence). The chain's CDR3 is CATSLGRGSQPQHF. The CDR3 bases are TGTGCCACCAGCCTTGGGCGAGGATCTCAGCCCCAGCATTTT.

The chain has TRBV7-2 and TRBJ1-6; a weak D match, TRBD1 (6 bases). The V gene lost 5 bases and the J gene lost 11 bases, with 22 bases spanning the gap. Germline V gene sequence: CDR1 SGHTA, CDR2 FQGNSA. CDR3 size: 16 residues. CDR3 residues: CASSHRGGGTGAPLHF. As DNA, the CDR3 is TGTGCCAGCAGCCACAGAGGGGGGGGCACGGGGGCACCCCTCCACTTT.

This clone was counted once. The V gene is TRBV9, the J gene TRBJ2-1; the D gene is possibly TRBD1 (6 bases). Between the trimmed V and J ends, which lost 6 bases and 7 bases, there was a span of 20 bases. Germline-derived CDR1 and CDR2 are SGDLS and YYNGEE. This CDR3 spans 15 amino acids. The CDR3 loop is CASTYRDGYMNEQFF. The CDR3 DNA reads as TGTGCCAGCACCTACAGGGACGGTTATATGAATGAGCAGTTCTTC.

V and J are TRBV5-1 and TRBJ1-1; unclear D gene. Germline V gives CDR1 SGHRS, CDR2 YFSETQ. The CDR3 has 15 amino acids. Trimming took 0 bases from V and 0 from J, leaving 9 bases between them. CDR3 residues: CASSLGSELNTEAFF. The CDR3 DNA reads as TGCGCCAGCAGCTTGGGGTCAGAGTTGAACACTGAAGCTTTCTTT.

The chain carries TRBV19 and TRBJ2-7, with 11 bases lining up with TRBD2. V shed 5 bases and J 2 bases; nucleotides not matched to a gene: 5. This CDR3 is 15 amino acids long. Per germline, CDR1 LNHDA and CDR2 SQIVND (reference sequence). CDR3 in amino acids: CASSPGLAETYEQYF. The DNA for the CDR3 is TGTGCCAGTAGTCCGGGACTAGCGGAGACCTACGAGCAGTACTTC.

The V and J genes are TRBV5-5 and TRBJ2-7; 9 nucleotides line up with TRBD1. The CDR3 length is 15 residues. Trimming cost V 4 bases and J 4 bases; bases outside gene matches: 9. Germline values: CDR1 SGHKS, CDR2 YYEKEE (reference sequence). The DNA for the CDR3 is TGTGCCAGCAGCACCGCCGGGACAGGGACTTACGAGCAGTACTTC. Translating it yields CASSTAGTGTYEQYF. Full variable domain (missing parts from reference TRBV5-5 and TRBJ2-7): DAGVTQSPTHLIKTRGQQVTLRCSPISGHKSVSWYQQVLGQGPQFIFQYYEKEERGRGNFPDRFSARQFPNYSSELNVNALLLGDSALYLCASSTAGTGTYEQYFGPGTRLTVT.

V gene TRBV28 combines with J gene TRBJ2-7; weak D call: TRBD2 (6 bases). The V gene's germline CDR1 is MDHEN and CDR2 SYDVKM. CDR3 length: 14 residues. The V end was cut by 2 bases, the J end by 2 bases, with 10 bases between. The CDR3 loop is CASSLLGGAYEQYF. The CDR3 nucleotides read TGTGCCAGCAGTTTACTTGGCGGGGCCTACGAGCAGTACTTC.

The gene calls are TRBV19 and TRBJ1-2; perhaps TRBD1 as D (5 bases). There are 14 residues in the CDR3. Germline lookup yields CDR1 LNHDA and CDR2 SQIVND (reference sequence). V lost 6 bases, J lost 8 bases, and 19 bases lay in between. CDR3 DNA sequence: TGTGCCAGTAGAGGGGCTCCAGTTCATGGAGGCTACACCTTC. Translation: CASRGAPVHGGYTF.

V usage is TRBV14 and J usage is TRBJ2-2; D remains unclear. The CDR3 runs to 17 residues. Germline V lookup: CDR1 SGHDN, CDR2 FVKESK. V was clipped by 0 bases and J by 0 bases, with 11 bases between them. The CDR3 DNA reads TGTGCCAGCAGCCAAGATATAGGTTCTGCGAACACCGGGGAGCTGTTTTTT. It is translated as CASSQDIGSANTGELFF.

This clone has a single count. The chain recombines TRBV5-1 with TRBJ2-2; 7 nucleotides match TRBD1. Trimming at V came to 3 bases and at J to 1 base, leaving 6 bases not matched to a gene. This CDR3 spans 16 amino acids. CDR1 is SGHRS and CDR2 is YFSETQ in the germline V gene. The CDR3 loop reads CASSWYQGVNTGELFF. The CDR3 DNA follows: TGCGCCAGCAGCTGGTACCAGGGGGTGAACACCGGGGAGCTGTTTTTT.

The gene calls are TRBV9 and TRBJ1-2; D not resolved. V lost 0 bases, J lost 4 bases, and 7 bases lay in between. The CDR3 is 13 residues long. Germline V gene data show CDR1 as SGDLS and CDR2 as YYNGEE. In nucleotides, the CDR3 is TGTGCCAGCAGCGTAGACAGTGCCTATGGCTACACCTTC. It translates to CASSVDSAYGYTF.